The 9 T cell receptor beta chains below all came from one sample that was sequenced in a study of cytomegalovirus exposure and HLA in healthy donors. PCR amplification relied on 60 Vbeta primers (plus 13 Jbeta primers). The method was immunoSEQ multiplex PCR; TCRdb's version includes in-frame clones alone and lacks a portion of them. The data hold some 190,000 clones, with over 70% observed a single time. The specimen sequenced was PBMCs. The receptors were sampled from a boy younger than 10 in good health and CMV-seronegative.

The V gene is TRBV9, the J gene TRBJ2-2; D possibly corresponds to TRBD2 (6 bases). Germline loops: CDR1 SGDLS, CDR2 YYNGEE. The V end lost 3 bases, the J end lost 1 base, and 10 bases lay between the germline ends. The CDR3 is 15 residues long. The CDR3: CASSAGRRNTGELFF. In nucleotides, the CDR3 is TGTGCCAGCAGCGCCGGGAGACGGAACACCGGGGAGCTGTTTTTT.

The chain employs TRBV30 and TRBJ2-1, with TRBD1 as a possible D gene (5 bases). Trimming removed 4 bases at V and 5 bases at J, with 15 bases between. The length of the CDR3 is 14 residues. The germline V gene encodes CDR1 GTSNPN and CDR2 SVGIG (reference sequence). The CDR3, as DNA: TGTGCCTGGACCCCCCGACAGTCTGACAATGAGCAGTTCTTC. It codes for CAWTPRQSDNEQFF.

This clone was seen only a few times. CDR3 in DNA: TGTGCCAGCAGCCAAGAGCGGAACACAGATACGCAGTATTTT. Its protein product is CASSQERNTDTQYF. The chain recombines TRBV4-2 with TRBJ2-3; D is unresolved. V was clipped by 0 bases and J by 2 bases, with 6 bases between them. The CDR3 contains 14 residues. Germline values: CDR1 LGHNA, CDR2 YNFKEQ.

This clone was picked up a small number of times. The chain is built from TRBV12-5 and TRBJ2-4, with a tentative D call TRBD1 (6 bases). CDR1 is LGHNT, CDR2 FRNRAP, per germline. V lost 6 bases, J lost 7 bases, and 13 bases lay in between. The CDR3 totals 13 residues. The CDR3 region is CASGPGQQNIQYF. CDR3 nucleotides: TGTGCTAGTGGCCCCGGACAGCAGAACATTCAGTACTTC.

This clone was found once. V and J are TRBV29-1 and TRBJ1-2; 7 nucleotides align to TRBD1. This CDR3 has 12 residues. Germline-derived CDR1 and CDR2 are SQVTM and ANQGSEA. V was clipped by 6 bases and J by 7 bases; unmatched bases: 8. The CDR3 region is CSVRQGVRGYTF. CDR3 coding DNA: TGCAGCGTCCGTCAGGGGGTACGTGGCTACACCTTC.

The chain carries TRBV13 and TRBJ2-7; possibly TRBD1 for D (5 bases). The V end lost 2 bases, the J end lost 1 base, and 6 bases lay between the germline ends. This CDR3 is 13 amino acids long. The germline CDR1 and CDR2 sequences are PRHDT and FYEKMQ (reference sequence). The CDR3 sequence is CASSLRGSYEQYV. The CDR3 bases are TGTGCCAGCAGCTTAAGGGGTTCCTACGAGCAGTACGTC.

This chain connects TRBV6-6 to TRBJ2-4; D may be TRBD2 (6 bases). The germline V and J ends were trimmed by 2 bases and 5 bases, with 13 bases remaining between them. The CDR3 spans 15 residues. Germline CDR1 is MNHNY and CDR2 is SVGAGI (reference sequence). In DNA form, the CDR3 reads TGTGCCAGCAGTTACCGGGCGGGCGGGGAAAACATTCAGTACTTC. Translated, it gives CASSYRAGGENIQYF.

The chain's CDR3 is CASSETQGYEQYV. CDR3 DNA: TGTGCCAGCAGCGAGACACAGGGTTACGAGCAGTACGTC. This rearrangement joins TRBV6-5 to TRBJ2-7, with D possibly matching TRBD1 (6 bases). Germline CDR1 and CDR2: MNHEY and SVGAGI. Trimming took 6 bases from V and 4 from J, leaving 13 bases between them. This CDR3 comprises 13 residues.

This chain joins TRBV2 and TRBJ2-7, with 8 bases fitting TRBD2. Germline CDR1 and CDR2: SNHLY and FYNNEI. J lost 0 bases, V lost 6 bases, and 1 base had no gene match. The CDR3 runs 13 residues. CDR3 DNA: TGTGCCAGCAGCCTAGCGGGCTCCTACGAGCAGTACGTC. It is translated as CASSLAGSYEQYV.